This T cell receptor (beta chain) was identified during a study of blood T cell repertoires in COVID-19. Study background: The United States, Italy and Spain provided the acute and convalescent COVID-19 samples. Sources were T cells, B-cell-depleted T cells, or PBMCs; the material itself was cDNA or gDNA.

Germline values: CDR1 SGHTA, CDR2 FQGTGA. V lost 3 bases to trimming and J lost 8 bases; unmatched junction nucleotides: 6. This CDR3 has 13 amino acids. In the original processing: Amplified reference gene primers provided the basis for estimating nucleated cell counts. TCRdb's table, derived via immunoSEQ multiplex PCR, lists solely in-frame clones and lacks some. Clone size and V and J calls were adopted from that table, with D and trimming inferred from the DNA. The table has 75,000 to 100,000 clones, 88% seen once. The chain employs TRBV7-3 and TRBJ1-2; 7 nucleotides line up with TRBD1. The sequenced sample was peripheral blood. The sequence derives from a man aged 65-85 years with acute or convalescent COVID-19. The CDR3 nucleotides read TGTGCCAGCAGCTTTAGAGGGGGCGACGGCTACACCTTC. It is translated as CASSFRGGDGYTF.